This entry concerns a single T cell receptor beta chain. What it binds is unknown. The data stem from a study of cytomegalovirus exposure and HLA in healthy donors. Study-level points and caveats: Productive rates of about 87% or about 30% were seen for most TCR beta V segments in an earlier analysis. Cytomegalovirus-associated TCR beta chains were listed, numbering more than 150.

The V and J ends lost 3 bases and 0 bases, in that order; junction bases with no gene match: 6. CDR3 length equals 16 residues. From germline, CDR1 is SGHNT and CDR2 YYREEE (reference sequence). The PCR made use of 60 Vbeta and 13 Jbeta primers. Sequencing used immunoSEQ multiplex PCR; TCRdb keeps in-frame clones, though not all of them. The sample lists approximately 110,000 clones; under 70% were seen once. Sequenced sample: PBMCs. The receptor comes from a man aged 18 to 29 in good health and CMV-seropositive. The J gene is TRBJ2-1, the V gene TRBV5-4; 7 bases fit TRBD2. This chain's CDR3 is CASSSGGTNSYNEQFF. As DNA, the CDR3 is TGTGCCAGCAGCTCCGGAGGGACTAACTCCTACAATGAGCAGTTCTTC.